This T cell receptor (beta chain) was identified during a study of T cell changes during pregnancy in multiple sclerosis. Here immunoSEQ multiplex PCR was the method, and the copy in TCRdb shows in-frame clones only, minus some. This sample has tens of thousands of clones; 75% to 95% occur once, and the top ten carry 0.95%. Specimen: peripheral blood, collected before pregnancy. The clonotype was recovered from a female donor with multiple sclerosis, enrolled in a pregnancy study.

DNA of the CDR3: TGTGCCAACAGGGTCAGTACCTTACTGAACACTGAAGCTTTCTTT. It specifies CANRVSTLLNTEAFF. The chain has TRBV2 and TRBJ1-1, with a weak D call TRBD1 (6 bases). The CDR3 extends over 15 amino acids. V was clipped by 10 bases and J by 0 bases, with 18 bases between them. Germline loops: CDR1 SNHLY, CDR2 FYNNEI. Full variable domain (outside the CDR3, taken from reference TRBV2 and TRBJ1-1): EPEVTQTPSHQVTQMGQEVILRCVPISNHLYFYWYRQILGQKVEFLVSFYNNEISEKSEIFDDQFSVERPDGSNFTLKIRSTKLEDSAMYFCANRVSTLLNTEAFFGQGTRLTVV.